The rows below give T cell receptor beta chains drawn from one sample of a study of T cell changes during pregnancy in multiple sclerosis. Produced via immunoSEQ multiplex PCR; TCRdb's table is partial and in-frame only. Of tens of thousands of clones listed, about nine tenths are singletons. This sample comprised CD8+ T cells from peripheral blood mononuclear cells, obtained in the third trimester of pregnancy. These receptors originate from a female donor with multiple sclerosis, enrolled in a pregnancy study. The CDR3 runs from the conserved cysteine through the conserved F or W. D genes are given only for firm matches. Some rows mark clone size as missing; the rest say once, few, many or name a class of expanded clone.

>-|TRBD1|TRBJ1-6|TRBV5-1
CASSFEQGNSPLHF
TGCGCCAGCAGCTTCGAACAGGGGAATTCACCCCTCCACTTT
>-|-|TRBJ2-3|TRBV5-6
CASSPGGGWSAADTQYF
TGTGCCAGCAGCCCTGGGGGCGGGTGGAGCGCCGCAGATACGCAGTATTTT
>-|TRBD1|TRBJ1-2|TRBV14
CASSQMTGGMFYGYTF
TGTGCCAGCAGCCAGATGACAGGGGGGATGTTCTATGGCTACACCTTC
>few|-|TRBJ1-2|TRBV4-1
CASSQEPVYGYTF
TGCGCCAGCAGCCAAGAGCCGGTCTATGGCTACACCTTC
>-|-|TRBJ2-5|TRBV5-6
CASSSGAEETQYF
TGTGCCAGCAGCTCCGGTGCTGAAGAGACCCAGTACTTC
>-|TRBD2|TRBJ2-7|TRBV5-1
CASSFLGTNEQYF
TGCGCCAGCAGCTTCTTAGGGACTAACGAGCAGTACTTC
>-|-|TRBJ1-1|TRBV5-1
CASSFGGLENTEAFF
TGCGCCAGCAGCTTCGGGGGATTGGAGAACACTGAAGCTTTCTTT
>-|-|TRBJ1-2|TRBV6-5
CASSYSSGGNYGYTF
TGTGCCAGCAGTTACTCTTCCGGGGGTAACTATGGCTACACCTTC
>once|TRBD2|TRBJ2-3|TRBV30
CAWSVLAGRATDTQYF
TGTGCCTGGAGTGTACTAGCGGGGCGGGCCACAGATACGCAGTATTTT
>-|-|TRBJ2-7|TRBV5-4
CASSPVASSYEQYF
TGTGCCAGCAGCCCTGTAGCTAGCTCTTACGAGCAGTACTTC
>-|-|TRBJ2-1|TRBV6-5
CASSYLRGRGYNEQFF
TGTGCCAGCAGTTACCTTCGGGGGAGGGGGTACAATGAGCAGTTCTTC
>-|-|TRBJ2-3|TRBV7-2
CASSLGTYRTDTQYF
TGTGCCAGCAGCCTAGGGACTTACCGCACAGATACGCAGTATTTT
>-|TRBD1|TRBJ1-2|TRBV19
CASSADRGARFGYGYTF
TGTGCCAGTAGTGCGGACAGGGGTGCGAGATTTGGGTATGGCTACACCTTC
>-|-|TRBJ1-1|TRBV7-9
CASSQPATDRMNTEAFF
TGTGCCAGCAGCCAACCAGCGACAGACCGTATGAACACTGAAGCTTTCTTT
>-|-|TRBJ2-5|TRBV5-1
CASSLEVRLEETQYF
TGCGCCAGCAGCTTGGAAGTGAGACTAGAAGAGACCCAGTACTTC
>-|-|TRBJ2-7|TRBV27
CASSSRLYEQYF
TGTGCCAGCAGTTCCCGACTCTACGAGCAGTACTTC
>-|TRBD1|TRBJ2-7|TRBV19
CASSIGTGESYEQYF
TGTGCCAGTAGCATCGGGACAGGGGAGAGCTACGAGCAGTACTTC
>once|-|TRBJ2-1|TRBV7-9
CASSLEGYDEQFF
TGTGCCAGCAGCTTAGAGGGGTACGATGAGCAGTTCTTC
>-|TRBD2|TRBJ2-7|TRBV7-2
CASSSRTSGPSAGWDF
TGTGCCAGCAGCTCCCGGACTAGCGGGCCGTCTGCAGGGTGGGACTTC
>-|-|TRBJ2-3|TRBV9
CASSVTGEVPDTQYF
TGTGCCAGCAGCGTAACGGGGGAGGTCCCAGATACGCAGTATTTT
>-|-|TRBJ2-7|TRBV5-6
CASSTWRLTYEQYF
TGTGCCAGCAGCACCTGGCGACTCACCTACGAGCAGTACTTC
>-|TRBD2|TRBJ2-1|TRBV11-2
CASSLGYAGGDEQFF
TGTGCCAGCAGCCTTGGGTACGCGGGGGGCGATGAGCAGTTCTTC
>few|TRBD1|TRBJ1-5|TRBV19
CASSLGGRIWDQPQHF
TGTGCCAGTAGTCTAGGGGGCAGGATTTGGGATCAGCCCCAGCATTTT
>-|-|TRBJ2-2|TRBV5-6
CASSFMTGELFF
TGTGCCAGCAGCTTTATGACCGGGGAGCTGTTTTTT
>-|TRBD1|TRBJ2-7|TRBV6-5
CASSNRQGMGYEQYF
TGTGCCAGCAGTAACCGACAGGGAATGGGGTACGAGCAGTACTTC
>-|-|TRBJ1-4|TRBV11-2
CASSGWGEANEKLFF
TGTGCCAGCAGCGGTTGGGGAGAGGCTAATGAAAAACTGTTTTTT
>-|-|TRBJ1-1|TRBV2
CATTGSRFEAFF
TGTGCCACCACGGGATCCCGATTTGAAGCTTTCTTT